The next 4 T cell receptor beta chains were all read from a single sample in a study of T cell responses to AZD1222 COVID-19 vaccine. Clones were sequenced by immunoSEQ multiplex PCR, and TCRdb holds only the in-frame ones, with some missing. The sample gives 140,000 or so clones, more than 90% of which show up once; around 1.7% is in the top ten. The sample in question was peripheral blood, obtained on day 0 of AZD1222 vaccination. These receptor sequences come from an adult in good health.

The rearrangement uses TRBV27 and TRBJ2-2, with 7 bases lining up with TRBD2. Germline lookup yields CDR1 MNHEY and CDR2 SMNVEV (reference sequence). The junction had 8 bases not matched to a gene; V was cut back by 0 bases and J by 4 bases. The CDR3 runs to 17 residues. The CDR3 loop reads CASSLSGGGWRTGELFF. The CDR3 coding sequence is TGTGCCAGCAGTTTATCCGGGGGAGGGTGGCGCACCGGGGAGCTGTTTTTT.

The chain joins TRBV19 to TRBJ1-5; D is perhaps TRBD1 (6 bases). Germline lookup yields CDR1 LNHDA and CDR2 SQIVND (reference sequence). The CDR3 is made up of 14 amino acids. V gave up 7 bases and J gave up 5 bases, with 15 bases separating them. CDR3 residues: CASKRGRGDQPQHF. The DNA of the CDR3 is TGTGCCAGTAAACGGGGTAGGGGGGATCAGCCCCAGCATTTT.

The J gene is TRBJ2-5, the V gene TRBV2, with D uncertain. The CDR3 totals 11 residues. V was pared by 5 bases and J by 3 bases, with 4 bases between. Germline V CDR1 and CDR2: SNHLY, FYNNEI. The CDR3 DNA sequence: TGTGCCAGCAGTCAAGAAGAGACCCAGTACTTC. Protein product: CASSQEETQYF.

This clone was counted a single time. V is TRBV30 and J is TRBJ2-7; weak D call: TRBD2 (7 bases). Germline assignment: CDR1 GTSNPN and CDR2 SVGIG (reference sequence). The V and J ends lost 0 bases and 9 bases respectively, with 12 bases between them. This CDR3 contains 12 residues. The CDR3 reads CAWSVGGPRQYF. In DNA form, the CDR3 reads TGTGCCTGGAGTGTCGGGGGGCCTAGGCAGTACTTC.